A selection of T cell receptor beta chains follows, all from one sample in a study of beta chain features in type 1 diabetes. Profiling relied on immunoSEQ multiplex PCR, and the TCRdb table lists in-frame clones only, not all of them. The table records hundreds of thousands of clones, about 11% of them present only once. Sequencing used naive CD4+ T cells from blood. Source of these receptors: a woman aged 25-40 years in good health. Both conserved end residues are part of each CDR3. Each record gives: V gene, D gene, clone size, J gene, CDR3 protein, CDR3 DNA. The D gene is left open where the match is weak. Clone size appears in some rows only: once, few, many, or a class for an expanded clone.

TRBV6-5	.	.	TRBJ2-7	CASSYSAGGYEQYF	TGTGCCAGCAGTTACTCAGCGGGTGGGTACGAGCAGTACTTC
TRBV27	.	.	TRBJ1-1	CASSLFGRGAFGAFF	TGTGCCAGCAGTTTATTCGGCAGGGGCGCCTTTGGGGCTTTCTTT
TRBV30	TRBD2	.	TRBJ2-1	CAWRAGTSDNEQFF	TGTGCCTGGAGAGCCGGGACTAGCGACAATGAGCAGTTCTTC
TRBV28	TRBD2	.	TRBJ2-1	CASSPGTSSYNEQFF	TGTGCCAGCAGTCCGGGGACTAGCTCCTACAATGAGCAGTTCTTC
TRBV29-1	.	.	TRBJ2-7	CSVARQNVYEQYF	TGCAGCGTCGCCCGACAGAACGTCTACGAGCAGTACTTC
TRBV4-1	TRBD2	.	TRBJ2-1	CASSQGLSGIHNEQFF	TGCGCCAGCAGCCAAGGCCTTAGCGGGATTCACAATGAGCAGTTCTTC
TRBV7-2	.	.	TRBJ2-7	CASSLEGDSYEQYF	TGTGCCAGCAGCTTAGAGGGAGACTCCTACGAGCAGTACTTC
TRBV30	.	few	TRBJ2-7	CAWTPIRGSSYEQYF	TGTGCCTGGACCCCCATCAGGGGAAGCTCCTACGAGCAGTACTTC
TRBV29-1	TRBD2	few	TRBJ2-1	CSVGTDRTSGRYVNEQFF	TGCAGCGTCGGGACTGACCGGACTAGCGGGAGGTATGTCAATGAGCAGTTCTTC
TRBV4-2	TRBD2	few	TRBJ2-7	CASSLGGLAFHEQYF	TGTGCCAGCAGCCTTGGAGGACTAGCCTTCCACGAGCAGTACTTC
TRBV7-7	TRBD2	few	TRBJ2-3	CASSLGLANTDTQYF	TGTGCTAGCAGCCTAGGACTAGCGAACACAGATACGCAGTATTTT
TRBV7-3	.	few	TRBJ1-2	CASSRPGTTYGYTF	TGTGCCAGCAGCCGACCTGGGACTACCTATGGCTACACCTTC
TRBV7-9	TRBD1	few	TRBJ1-5	CASSLGPGQGRQPQHF	TGTGCCAGCAGCTTAGGCCCGGGACAGGGGCGGCAGCCCCAGCATTTT
TRBV9	TRBD2	.	TRBJ2-2	CASSDSGRDTGELFF	TGTGCCAGCAGCGACAGCGGGAGGGACACCGGGGAGCTGTTTTTT
TRBV5-1	.	few	TRBJ2-2	CASSLVAGVSTGELFF	TGCGCCAGCAGCTTGGTGGCGGGTGTTTCTACCGGGGAGCTGTTTTTT
TRBV30	.	.	TRBJ2-1	CAWSSYRAGEQFF	TGTGCCTGGAGTTCCTACAGGGCAGGTGAGCAGTTCTTC
TRBV15	TRBD2	.	TRBJ2-7	CATSRGDSGSGYEQYF	TGTGCCACCAGCAGAGGAGATAGCGGGAGCGGGTACGAGCAGTACTTC
TRBV30	.	few	TRBJ1-5	CAWSEEARGNQPQHF	TGTGCCTGGAGTGAGGAGGCAAGGGGGAATCAGCCCCAGCATTTT
TRBV18	TRBD2	few	TRBJ2-1	CASSPGLAGVYNEQFF	TGTGCCAGCTCACCGGGACTAGCGGGGGTCTACAATGAGCAGTTCTTC
TRBV5-1	.	.	TRBJ1-2	CASSAGGGSNYGYTF	TGCGCCAGCAGCGCTGGGGGGGGAAGTAACTATGGCTACACCTTC
TRBV11-1	TRBD2	few	TRBJ2-1	CASSLRVAGHEQFF	TGTGCCAGCAGCTTAAGGGTAGCGGGGCATGAGCAGTTCTTC
TRBV7-8	.	.	TRBJ2-1	CASSLTPRRASELLSYNEQFF	TGTGCCAGCAGCTTAACGCCGAGGAGGGCTAGCGAGCTTCTATCCTACAATGAGCAGTTCTTC
TRBV21-1	.	few	TRBJ2-7	CASSKGGRAYEQYF	TGTGCCAGCAGCAAAGGTGGCAGGGCCTACGAGCAGTACTTC
TRBV7-9	TRBD2	.	TRBJ2-1	CASSLEGLATDEQFF	TGTGCCAGCAGCTTAGAGGGACTAGCAACCGATGAGCAGTTCTTC